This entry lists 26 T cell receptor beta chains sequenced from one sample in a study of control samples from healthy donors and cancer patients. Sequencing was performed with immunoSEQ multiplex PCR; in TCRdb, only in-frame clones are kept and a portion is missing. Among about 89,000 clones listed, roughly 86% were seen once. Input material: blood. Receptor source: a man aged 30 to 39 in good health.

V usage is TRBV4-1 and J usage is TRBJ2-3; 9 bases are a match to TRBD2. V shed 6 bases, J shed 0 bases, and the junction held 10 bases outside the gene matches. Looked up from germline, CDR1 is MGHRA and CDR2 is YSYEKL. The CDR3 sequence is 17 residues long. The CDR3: CASSSFSGGQSTDTQYF. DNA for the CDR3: TGCGCCAGCAGTAGCTTTAGCGGGGGCCAGAGCACAGATACGCAGTATTTT.

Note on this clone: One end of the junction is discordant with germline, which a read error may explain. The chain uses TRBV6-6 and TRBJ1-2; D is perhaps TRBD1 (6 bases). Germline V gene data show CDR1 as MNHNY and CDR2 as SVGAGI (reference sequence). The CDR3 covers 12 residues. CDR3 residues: CASRGWTAGESF. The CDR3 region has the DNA TGTGCCAGCAGGGGCTGGACAGCCGGGGAATCCTTC.

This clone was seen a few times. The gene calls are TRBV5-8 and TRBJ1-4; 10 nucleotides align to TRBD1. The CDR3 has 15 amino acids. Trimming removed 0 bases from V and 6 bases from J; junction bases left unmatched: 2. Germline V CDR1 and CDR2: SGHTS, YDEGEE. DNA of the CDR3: TGTGCCAGCAGCTTGGGACAGGGGGCTTATGAAAAACTGTTTTTT. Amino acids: CASSLGQGAYEKLFF.

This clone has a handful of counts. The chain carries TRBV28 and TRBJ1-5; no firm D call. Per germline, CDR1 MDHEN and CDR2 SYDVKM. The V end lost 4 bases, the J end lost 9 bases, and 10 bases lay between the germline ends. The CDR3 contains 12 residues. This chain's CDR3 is CASSSGGRPQHF. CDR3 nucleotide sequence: TGTGCCAGCAGTTCTGGTGGTCGGCCCCAGCATTTT.

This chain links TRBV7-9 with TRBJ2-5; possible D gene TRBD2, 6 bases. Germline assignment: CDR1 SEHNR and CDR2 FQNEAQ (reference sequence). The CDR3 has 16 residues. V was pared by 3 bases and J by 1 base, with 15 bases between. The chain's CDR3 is CASSFGPGRPQETQYF. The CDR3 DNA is TGTGCCAGCAGCTTTGGTCCCGGGAGACCCCAAGAGACCCAGTACTTC. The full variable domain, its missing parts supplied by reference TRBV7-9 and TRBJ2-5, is DTGVSQNPRHKITKRGQNVTFRCDPISEHNRLYWYRQTLGQGPEFLTYFQNEAQLEKSRLLSDRFSAERPKGSFSTLEIQRTEQGDSAMYLCASSFGPGRPQETQYFGPGTRLLVL.

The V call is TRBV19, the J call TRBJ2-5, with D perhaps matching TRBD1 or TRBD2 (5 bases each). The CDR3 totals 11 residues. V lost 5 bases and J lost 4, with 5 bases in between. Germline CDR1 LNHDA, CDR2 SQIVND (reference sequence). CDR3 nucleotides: TGTGCCAGTAGTGGGGGAGAGACCCAGTACTTC. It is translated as CASSGGETQYF.

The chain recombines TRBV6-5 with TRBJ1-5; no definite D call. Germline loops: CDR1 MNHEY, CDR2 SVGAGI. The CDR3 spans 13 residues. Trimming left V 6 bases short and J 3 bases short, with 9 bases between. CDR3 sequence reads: CASRSTNNQPQHF. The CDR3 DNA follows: TGTGCCAGCAGGTCGACCAACAATCAGCCCCAGCATTTT.

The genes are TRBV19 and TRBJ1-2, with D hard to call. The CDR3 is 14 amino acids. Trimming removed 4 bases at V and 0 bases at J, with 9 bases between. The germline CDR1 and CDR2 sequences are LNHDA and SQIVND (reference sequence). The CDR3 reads CASSTGSPNYGYTF. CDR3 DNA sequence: TGTGCCAGTAGTACAGGCTCCCCTAACTATGGCTACACCTTC.

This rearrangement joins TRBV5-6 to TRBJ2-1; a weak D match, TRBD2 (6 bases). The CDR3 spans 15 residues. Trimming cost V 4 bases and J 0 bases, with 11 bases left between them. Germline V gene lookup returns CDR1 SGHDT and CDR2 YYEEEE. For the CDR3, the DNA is TGTGCCAGCAGCGCCTCCGGGAGCTCCTACAATGAGCAGTTCTTC. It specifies CASSASGSSYNEQFF.

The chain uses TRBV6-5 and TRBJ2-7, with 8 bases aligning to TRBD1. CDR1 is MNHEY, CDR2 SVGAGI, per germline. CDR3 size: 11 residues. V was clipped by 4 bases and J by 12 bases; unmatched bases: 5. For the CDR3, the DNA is TGTGCCAGCAGTTCCGGGACAGGTCTGTACTTC. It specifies CASSSGTGLYF.

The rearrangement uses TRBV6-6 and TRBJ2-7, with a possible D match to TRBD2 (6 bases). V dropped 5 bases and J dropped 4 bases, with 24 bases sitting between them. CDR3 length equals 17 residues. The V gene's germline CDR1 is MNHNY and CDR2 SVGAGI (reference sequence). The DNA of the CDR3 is TGTGCCAGCAGTCCGCCGGAGGGGCGCCCCCAAATGTACGAGCAGTACGTC. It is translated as CASSPPEGRPQMYEQYV.

For the CDR3, the DNA is TGTGCCAGCAGTGCAGGGTCGGCTAACTATGGCTACACCTTC. It specifies CASSAGSANYGYTF. The gene calls are TRBV6-4 and TRBJ1-2, with a possible D match to TRBD1 (5 bases). Trimming stripped 4 bases from V and 0 bases from J, with 9 bases between. Germline V gene sequence: CDR1 MRHNA, CDR2 SNTAGT. The CDR3 has 14 amino acids.

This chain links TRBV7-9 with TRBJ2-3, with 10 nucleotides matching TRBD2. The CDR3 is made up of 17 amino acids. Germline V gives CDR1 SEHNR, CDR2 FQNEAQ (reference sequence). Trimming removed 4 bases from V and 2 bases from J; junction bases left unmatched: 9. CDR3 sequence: CASSSPLAGVTTDTQYF. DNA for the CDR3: TGTGCCAGCAGCTCCCCTCTAGCGGGGGTCACCACAGATACGCAGTATTTT.

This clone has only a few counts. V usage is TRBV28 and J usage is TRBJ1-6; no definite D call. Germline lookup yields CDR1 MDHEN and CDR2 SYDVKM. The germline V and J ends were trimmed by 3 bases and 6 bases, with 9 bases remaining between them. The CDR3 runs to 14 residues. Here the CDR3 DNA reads TGTGCCAGCAGTTTTCCCCGCACTAATTCACCCCTCCACTTT. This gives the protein CASSFPRTNSPLHF.

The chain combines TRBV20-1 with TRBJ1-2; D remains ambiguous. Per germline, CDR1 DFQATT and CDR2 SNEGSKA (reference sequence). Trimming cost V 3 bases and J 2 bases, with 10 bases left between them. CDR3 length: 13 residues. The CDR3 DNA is TGCAGTGCTAGTGGAGCAGGCAACTATGGCTACACCTTC. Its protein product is CSASGAGNYGYTF.

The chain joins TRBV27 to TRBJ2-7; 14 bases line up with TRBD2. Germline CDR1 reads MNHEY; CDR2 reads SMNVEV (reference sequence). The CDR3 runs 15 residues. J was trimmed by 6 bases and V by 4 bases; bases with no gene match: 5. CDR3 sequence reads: CASSYGLAGGGEQYF. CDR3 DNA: TGTGCCAGCAGTTACGGACTAGCGGGGGGTGGCGAGCAGTACTTC.

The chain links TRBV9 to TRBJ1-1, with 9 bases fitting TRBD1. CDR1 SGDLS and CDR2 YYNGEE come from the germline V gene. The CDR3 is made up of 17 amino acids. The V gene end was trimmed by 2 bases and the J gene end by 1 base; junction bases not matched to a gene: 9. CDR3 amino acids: CASSVDDWDRENTEAFF. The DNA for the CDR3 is TGTGCCAGCAGCGTCGATGATTGGGACAGGGAGAACACTGAAGCTTTCTTT. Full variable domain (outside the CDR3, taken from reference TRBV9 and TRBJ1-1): DSGVTQTPKHLITATGQRVTLRCSPRSGDLSVYWYQQSLDQGLQFLIQYYNGEERAKGNILERFSAQQFPDLHSELNLSSLELGDSALYFCASSVDDWDRENTEAFFGQGTRLTVV.

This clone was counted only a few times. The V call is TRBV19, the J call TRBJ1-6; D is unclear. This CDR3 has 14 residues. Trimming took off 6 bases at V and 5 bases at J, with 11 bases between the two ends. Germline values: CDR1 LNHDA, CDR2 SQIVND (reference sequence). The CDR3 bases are TGTGCCAGTAGACCACCGGGAAATAATTCACCCCTCCACTTT. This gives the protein CASRPPGNNSPLHF.

The CDR3 nucleotides read TGTGCCACCGCAGACAGCTTCACAGATACGCAGTATTTT. It specifies CATADSFTDTQYF. The V call is TRBV24-1, the J call TRBJ2-3; D might be TRBD1 (5 bases). The ends were cut back, 9 bases at V and 2 bases at J, with 11 bases in the middle. The V gene's germline CDR1 is KGHDR and CDR2 SFDVKD. This CDR3 region has 13 residues.

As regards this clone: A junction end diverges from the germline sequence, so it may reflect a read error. CDR3 in amino acids: CASTLQGVRQPQHF. DNA for the CDR3: TGTGCCAGCACTTTACAGGGGGTGAGGCAGCCCCAGCATTTT. The chain employs TRBV28 and TRBJ1-5; the match to TRBD1 covers 8 bases. The V gene's germline CDR1 is MDHEN and CDR2 SYDVKM. The CDR3 is 14 residues long. The whole variable domain, remainder taken from reference TRBV28 and TRBJ1-5, is DVKVTQSSRYLVKRTGEKVFLECVQDMDHENMFWYRQDPGLGLRLIYFSYDVKMKEKGDIPEGYSVSREKKERFSLILESASTNQTSMYLCASTLQGVRQPQHFGDGTRLSIL.

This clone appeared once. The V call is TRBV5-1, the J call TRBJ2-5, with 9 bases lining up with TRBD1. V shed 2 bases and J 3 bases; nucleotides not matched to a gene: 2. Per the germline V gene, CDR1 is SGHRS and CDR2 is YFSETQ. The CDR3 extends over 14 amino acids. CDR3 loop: CASSFDRGEETQYF. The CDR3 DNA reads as TGCGCCAGCAGCTTTGACAGGGGGGAAGAGACCCAGTACTTC.

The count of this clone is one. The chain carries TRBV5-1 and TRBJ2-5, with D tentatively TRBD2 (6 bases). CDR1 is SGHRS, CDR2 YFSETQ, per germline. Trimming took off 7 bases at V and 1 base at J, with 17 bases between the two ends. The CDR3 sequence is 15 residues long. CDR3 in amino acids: CASQTGEAFQETQYF. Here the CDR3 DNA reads TGCGCCAGCCAGACGGGGGAAGCCTTCCAAGAGACCCAGTACTTC.

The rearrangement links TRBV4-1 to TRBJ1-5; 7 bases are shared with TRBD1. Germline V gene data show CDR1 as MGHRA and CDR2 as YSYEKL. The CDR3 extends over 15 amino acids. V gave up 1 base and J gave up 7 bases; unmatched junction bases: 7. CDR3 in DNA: TGCGCCAGCAGCCAAGGTACAGGGGCAGGGCAGCCCCAGCATTTT. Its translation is CASSQGTGAGQPQHF.

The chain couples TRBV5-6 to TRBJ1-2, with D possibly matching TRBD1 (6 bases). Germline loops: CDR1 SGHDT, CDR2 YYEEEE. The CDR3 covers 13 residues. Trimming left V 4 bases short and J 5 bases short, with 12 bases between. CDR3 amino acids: CASSPQGRYGYTF. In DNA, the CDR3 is TGTGCCAGCAGCCCACAGGGTCGGTATGGCTACACCTTC.

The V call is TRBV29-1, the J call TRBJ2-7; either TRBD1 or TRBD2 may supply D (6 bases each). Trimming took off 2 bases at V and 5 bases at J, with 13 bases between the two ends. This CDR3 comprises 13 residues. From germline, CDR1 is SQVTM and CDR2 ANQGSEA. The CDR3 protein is CSVETQGGNEQYF. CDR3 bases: TGCAGCGTTGAAACACAGGGAGGTAACGAGCAGTACTTC.

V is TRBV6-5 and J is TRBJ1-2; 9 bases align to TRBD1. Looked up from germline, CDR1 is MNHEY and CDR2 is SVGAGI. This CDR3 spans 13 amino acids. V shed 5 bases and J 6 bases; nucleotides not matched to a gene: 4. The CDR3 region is CASSLTGGHGYTF. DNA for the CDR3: TGTGCCAGCAGTCTCACAGGGGGCCATGGCTACACCTTC.